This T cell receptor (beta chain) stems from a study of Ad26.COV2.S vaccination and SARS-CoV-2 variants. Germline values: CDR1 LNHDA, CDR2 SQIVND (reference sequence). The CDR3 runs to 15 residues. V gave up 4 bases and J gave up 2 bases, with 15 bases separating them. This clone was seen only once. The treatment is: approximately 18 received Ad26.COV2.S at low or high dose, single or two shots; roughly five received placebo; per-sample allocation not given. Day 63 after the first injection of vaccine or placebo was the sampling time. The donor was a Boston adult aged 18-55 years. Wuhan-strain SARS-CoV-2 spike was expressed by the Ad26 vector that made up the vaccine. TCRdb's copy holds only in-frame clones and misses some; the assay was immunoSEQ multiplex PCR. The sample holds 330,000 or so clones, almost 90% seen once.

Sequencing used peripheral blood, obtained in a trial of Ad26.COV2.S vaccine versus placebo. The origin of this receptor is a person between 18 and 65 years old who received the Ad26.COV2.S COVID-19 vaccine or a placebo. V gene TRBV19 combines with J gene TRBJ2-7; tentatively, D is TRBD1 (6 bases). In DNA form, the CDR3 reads TGTGCCAGTAGTAGAGCTAAGGACAGTCCCTACGAGCAGTACTTC. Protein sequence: CASSRAKDSPYEQYF.